Presented here are 24 T cell receptor beta chains from one specimen sequenced in a study of cytomegalovirus exposure and HLA in healthy donors. Here immunoSEQ multiplex PCR was the method, and the copy in TCRdb shows in-frame clones only, minus some. The sample yields more than 300,000 clones, just over 85% seen once. Source material: PBMCs. The source of these receptors is a woman in her late teens or twenties in good health and CMV-seronegative.

This chain joins TRBV7-2 and TRBJ2-1; D call uncertain. V lost 2 bases to trimming and J lost 6 bases, with 11 bases between them. CDR1 SGHTA and CDR2 FQGNSA come from the germline V gene. The CDR3 sequence is 14 residues long. CDR3 in amino acids: CASSLPHNSNEQFF. In DNA, the CDR3 is TGTGCCAGCAGCTTACCACACAACAGCAATGAGCAGTTCTTC.

The rearrangement links TRBV9 to TRBJ2-7, with a possible D match to TRBD2 (6 bases). Trimming took 3 bases from V and 2 from J, leaving 12 bases between them. Germline CDR1 is SGDLS and CDR2 is YYNGEE. The CDR3 spans 14 residues. As DNA, the CDR3 is TGTGCCAGCAGCGAGTGGGACTCCACCTACGAGCAGTACTTC. Translating it yields CASSEWDSTYEQYF.

The CDR3 loop reads CASSSGRLAGVEQYF. The CDR3 region has the DNA TGTGCCAGCAGTTCTGGTCGTCTAGCGGGAGTCGAGCAGTACTTC. The chain recombines TRBV6-5 with TRBJ2-7; 10 positions match TRBD2. The CDR3 contains 15 residues. The ends lost 4 bases at V and 6 bases at J; junction bases unmatched: 9. Germline CDR1 reads MNHEY; CDR2 reads SVGAGI.

This chain connects TRBV5-5 to TRBJ2-7, with D hard to call. The V and J ends lost 1 base and 3 bases respectively, with 5 bases between them. Germline CDR1 is SGHKS and CDR2 is YYEKEE (reference sequence). CDR3 length equals 12 residues. Here the CDR3 DNA reads TGTGCCAGCAGCTTGTCAGACTACGAGCAGTACTTC. This gives the protein CASSLSDYEQYF.

The sample holds a few counts of this clone. This rearrangement joins TRBV7-3 to TRBJ1-2; D perhaps matches TRBD1 (5 bases). The CDR3 is made up of 14 amino acids. CDR1 and CDR2 (germline): SGHTA, FQGTGA. Between the trimmed V and J ends, which lost 4 bases and 7 bases, there was a span of 16 bases. The CDR3 region has the DNA TGTGCCAGCAGCTCCGGGGGGACCGTCGGTGGCTACACCTTC. Residues: CASSSGGTVGGYTF.

The chain uses TRBV30 and TRBJ2-5; no definite D call. V was cut by 2 bases and J by 4 bases, with 5 bases left in between. The CDR3 contains 11 residues. Germline lookup yields CDR1 GTSNPN and CDR2 SVGIG (reference sequence). In nucleotides, the CDR3 is TGTGCCTGGAGTATCGGAGAGACCCAGTACTTC. Residues: CAWSIGETQYF.

The chain links TRBV7-9 to TRBJ1-2; D is uncertain. V was clipped by 1 base and J by 6 bases, with 12 bases between them. This CDR3 is built from 14 residues. CDR1 is SEHNR and CDR2 is FQNEAQ in the germline V gene (reference sequence). This CDR3 reads CASSLDPGRDGYTF. For the CDR3, the DNA is TGTGCCAGCAGCTTAGACCCGGGGAGGGATGGCTACACCTTC.

The rearrangement links TRBV5-8 to TRBJ2-5, with D possibly matching TRBD1 (5 bases). In germline, CDR1 is SGHTS, CDR2 YDEGEE. V was shortened by 0 bases and J by 3 bases, with 9 bases between the two germline ends. The CDR3 contains 14 residues. CDR3 bases: TGTGCCAGCAGCTTGGGGGGCAGGGAAGAGACCCAGTACTTC. It is translated as CASSLGGREETQYF.

The V and J genes are TRBV18 and TRBJ2-4, with 10 positions matching TRBD1. The germline gives CDR1 KGHSH, CDR2 LQKENI. CDR3 length: 14 residues. Trimming removed 6 bases from V and 9 bases from J; junction bases left unmatched: 8. The CDR3 reads CASSSGTGVGIQYF. The CDR3 DNA reads TGTGCCAGCTCCTCGGGGACAGGGGTCGGCATTCAGTACTTC.

The count of this clone is one. V usage is TRBV13 and J usage is TRBJ1-1, with D perhaps matching TRBD1 (5 bases). The CDR3 is 13 amino acids. The ends were cut back, 5 bases at V and 3 bases at J, with 10 bases in the middle. Germline CDR1 reads PRHDT; CDR2 reads FYEKMQ (reference sequence). In DNA form, the CDR3 reads TGTGCCAGCAGCCGGGGGATGGACACTGAAGCTTTCTTT. Amino acids: CASSRGMDTEAFF.

About this clone: This same CDR3 is encoded by further DNA sequences in the sample. This sequence joins TRBV5-1 and TRBJ2-1, with D perhaps matching TRBD2 (6 bases). CDR3 length: 13 amino acids. V dropped 0 bases and J dropped 10 bases, with 11 bases sitting between them. Germline loops: CDR1 SGHRS, CDR2 YFSETQ. CDR3 protein: CASSLGLGNEQFF. Written as DNA, the CDR3 is TGCGCCAGCAGCTTGGGACTAGGGAACGAGCAGTTCTTC.

This CDR3 is CASSVTGTGDGGYTF. DNA of the CDR3: TGTGCCAGCTCAGTGACCGGGACAGGGGATGGTGGCTACACCTTC. The J gene is TRBJ1-2, the V gene TRBV18, with 10 bases lining up with TRBD1. The ends lost 5 bases at V and 7 bases at J; junction bases unmatched: 10. The V gene's germline CDR1 is KGHSH and CDR2 LQKENI. The CDR3 runs to 15 residues. The variable domain in full, with the rest retrieved from reference TRBV18 and TRBJ1-2, is NAGVMQNPRHLVRRRGQEARLRCSPMKGHSHVYWYRQLPEEGLKFMVYLQKENIIDESGMPKERFSAEFPKEGPSILRIQQVVRGDSAAYFCASSVTGTGDGGYTFGSGTRLTVV.

The chain carries TRBV18 and TRBJ1-2; possibly TRBD1 for D (6 bases). Trimming left V 6 bases short and J 6 bases short, with 17 bases between. Germline lookup yields CDR1 KGHSH and CDR2 LQKENI. This CDR3 contains 14 residues. CDR3 residues: CASSPTGKWNGYTF. DNA for the CDR3: TGTGCCAGCTCTCCCACAGGGAAGTGGAATGGCTACACCTTC. The complete variable domain, with remaining parts taken from reference TRBV18 and TRBJ1-2, reads NAGVMQNPRHLVRRRGQEARLRCSPMKGHSHVYWYRQLPEEGLKFMVYLQKENIIDESGMPKERFSAEFPKEGPSILRIQQVVRGDSAAYFCASSPTGKWNGYTFGSGTRLTVV.

The chain joins TRBV6-5 to TRBJ2-5, with 9 bases matching TRBD2. Losses at the gene ends were 6 bases for V and 5 bases for J; bases not matched to a gene: 7. CDR1 MNHEY and CDR2 SVGAGI come from the germline V gene. The CDR3 is 14 amino acids. The CDR3 is CASRSLAGGETQYF. The CDR3 nucleotides are TGTGCCAGCAGATCCTTGGCGGGAGGGGAGACCCAGTACTTC.

Ten or more counts support this clone. The chain employs TRBV19 and TRBJ1-5; D may be TRBD1 (6 bases). This CDR3 comprises 13 residues. The ends were cut back, 8 bases at V and 5 bases at J, with 13 bases in the middle. Germline lookup yields CDR1 LNHDA and CDR2 SQIVND (reference sequence). The DNA for the CDR3 is TGTGCCAGTGGGGGACACTTTGATCAGCCCCAGCATTTT. Residues: CASGGHFDQPQHF.

The chain is built from TRBV4-3 and TRBJ2-3; D unclear. Germline lookup yields CDR1 LGHNA and CDR2 YSLEER. V was cut by 5 bases and J by 4 bases, with 10 bases left in between. There are 13 residues in the CDR3. The CDR3 coding sequence is TGCGCCAGCAGCGCGCTATTGGCAGATACGCAGTATTTT. It translates to CASSALLADTQYF.

This chain joins TRBV9 and TRBJ2-2; 9 positions match TRBD1. The CDR3 runs to 15 residues. The V and J ends lost 4 bases and 6 bases, in that order; junction bases with no gene match: 7. Germline V lookup: CDR1 SGDLS, CDR2 YYNGEE. As DNA, the CDR3 is TGTGCCAGCAGCCCAGGACAGGGGTTGGCCGGGGAGCTGTTTTTT. It translates to CASSPGQGLAGELFF.

V and J are TRBV27 and TRBJ2-1, with 9 nucleotides matching TRBD2. Looked up from germline, CDR1 is MNHEY and CDR2 is SMNVEV (reference sequence). J was trimmed by 9 bases and V by 11 bases; bases with no gene match: 14. The CDR3 has 14 amino acids. The CDR3 spells CAAAAGGNGGEQFF. DNA for the CDR3: TGTGCCGCCGCAGCGGGAGGTAATGGCGGTGAGCAGTTCTTC.

Only a few counts were recorded for this clone. The rearrangement uses TRBV27 and TRBJ1-2; tentatively, D is TRBD1 (5 bases). CDR3 size: 13 residues. CDR1 and CDR2 from the germline V gene are MNHEY and SMNVEV (reference sequence). V shed 2 bases and J shed 8 bases, with 12 bases lying between them. CDR3 in DNA: TGTGCCAGCAGTTTACAGGGCGATCGGGGCTACACCTTC. Protein sequence: CASSLQGDRGYTF.

The V call is TRBV9, the J call TRBJ2-7; no definite D call. This CDR3 has 13 amino acids. Germline-derived CDR1 and CDR2 are SGDLS and YYNGEE. V dropped 4 bases and J dropped 2 bases, with 10 bases sitting between them. CDR3 residues: CASSPPRAYEQYF. CDR3 DNA: TGTGCCAGCAGCCCACCCCGGGCCTACGAGCAGTACTTC.

This clone was counted once. The chain couples TRBV18 to TRBJ2-1; 8 positions agree with TRBD2. This CDR3 is built from 15 residues. Looked up from germline, CDR1 is KGHSH and CDR2 is LQKENI. The J segment lost 4 bases and the V segment lost 6 bases, leaving 8 bases of the junction unmatched. This chain's CDR3 is CASSPGTSRYNEQFF. CDR3 bases: TGTGCCAGCTCCCCTGGGACTAGTCGTTACAATGAGCAGTTCTTC.

J is TRBJ2-3 and V is TRBV4-3, with unresolved D. Germline V gives CDR1 LGHNA, CDR2 YSLEER. V lost 4 bases and J lost 0, with 14 bases in between. CDR3 size: 16 residues. The CDR3, as DNA: TGCGCCAGCAGCCCCAATCCCAAGCCTAGCACAGATACGCAGTATTTT. This sequence encodes CASSPNPKPSTDTQYF.

The chain has TRBV9 and TRBJ2-1, with 11 bases that match TRBD2. The germline gives CDR1 SGDLS, CDR2 YYNGEE. There are 15 residues in the CDR3. The V and J ends lost 3 bases and 7 bases, in that order; junction bases with no gene match: 6. CDR3: CASSAGLAGRNEQFF. In DNA form, the CDR3 reads TGTGCCAGCAGCGCTGGACTAGCGGGCAGGAATGAGCAGTTCTTC.

V is TRBV5-1 and J is TRBJ1-2, with TRBD1 identical over 7 bases. Germline V gene sequence: CDR1 SGHRS, CDR2 YFSETQ. This CDR3 region has 15 residues. Unmatched junction bases numbered 7, after V lost 0 bases and J lost 5 bases. The CDR3 region has the DNA TGCGCCAGCAGCTTGGGATCAGGGGGTTCTTATGGCTACACCTTC. It translates to CASSLGSGGSYGYTF.